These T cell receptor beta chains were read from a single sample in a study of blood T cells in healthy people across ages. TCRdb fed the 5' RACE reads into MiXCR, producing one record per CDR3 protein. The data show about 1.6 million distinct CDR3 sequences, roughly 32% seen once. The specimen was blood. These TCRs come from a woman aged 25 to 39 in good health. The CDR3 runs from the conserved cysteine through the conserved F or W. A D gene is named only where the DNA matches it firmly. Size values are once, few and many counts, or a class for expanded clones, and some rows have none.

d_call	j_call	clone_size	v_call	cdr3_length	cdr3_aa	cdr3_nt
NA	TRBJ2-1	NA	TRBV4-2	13	CASSQVIADEQFF	TGTGCCAGCAGCCAAGTAATAGCCGATGAGCAGTTCTTC
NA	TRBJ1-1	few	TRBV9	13	CASSVRSGTEAFF	TGTGCCAGCAGCGTCCGGAGTGGGACTGAAGCTTTCTTT
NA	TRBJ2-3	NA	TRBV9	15	CASSVDGQSTDTQYF	TGTGCCAGCAGCGTAGATGGACAGAGCACAGATACGCAGTATTTT
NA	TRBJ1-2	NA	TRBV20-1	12	CSARRMDNGYTF	TGCAGTGCTCGCCGGATGGACAATGGCTACACCTTC
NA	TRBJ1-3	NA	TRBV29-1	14	CSVAGSPSGNTIYF	TGCAGCGTTGCTGGCAGTCCCTCTGGAAACACCATATATTTT
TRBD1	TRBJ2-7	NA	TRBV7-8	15	CASSLGDRGIYEQYF	TGTGCCAGCAGCTTAGGGGACAGGGGGATCTACGAGCAGTACTTC
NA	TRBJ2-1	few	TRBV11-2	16	CASSLIRGRTYNEQFF	TGTGCCAGCAGTCTGATTCGGGGGAGGACTTACAATGAGCAGTTCTTC
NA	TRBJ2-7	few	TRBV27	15	CAGSFTTGPTYEQYF	TGTGCCGGCAGCTTCACGACAGGTCCCACCTACGAGCAGTACTTC
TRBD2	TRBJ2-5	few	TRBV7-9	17	CASSSWTSGRNQETQYF	TGTGCCAGCAGCTCGTGGACTAGCGGGAGAAACCAAGAGACCCAGTACTTC
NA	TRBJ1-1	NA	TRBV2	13	CASSDVIGAEAFF	TGTGCCAGCAGTGATGTGATCGGGGCTGAAGCTTTCTTT
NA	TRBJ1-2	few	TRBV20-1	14	CSARPDLSSYGYTF	TGCAGTGCTAGGCCAGACCTTAGTTCTTATGGCTACACCTTC
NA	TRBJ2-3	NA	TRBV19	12	CASSIEGNTQYF	TGTGCCAGTAGTATTGAGGGAAATACGCAGTATTTT
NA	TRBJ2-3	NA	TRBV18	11	CASLGADTQYF	TGTGCCAGTCTTGGAGCGGATACGCAGTATTTT
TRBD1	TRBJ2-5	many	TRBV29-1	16	CSVEKQGALPSETQYF	TGCAGCGTTGAAAAACAGGGGGCACTGCCCTCAGAGACCCAGTACTTC
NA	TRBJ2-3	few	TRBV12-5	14	CASGLSPGTDTQYF	TGCGCTAGTGGTTTGTCCCCTGGCACAGATACGCAGTATTTT
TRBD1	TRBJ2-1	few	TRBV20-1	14	CSLLVGTDYNEQFF	TGCAGTCTGCTAGTCGGGACAGACTACAATGAGCAGTTCTTC
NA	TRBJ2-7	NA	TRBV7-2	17	CASSLSGQRVVGYEQYF	TGTGCCAGCAGCTTATCAGGACAGAGAGTCGTCGGCTACGAGCAGTACTTC
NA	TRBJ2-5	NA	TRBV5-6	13	CASSLAEGGTQYF	TGTGCCAGCAGCTTGGCCGAGGGGGGGACCCAGTACTTC
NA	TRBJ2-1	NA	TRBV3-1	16	CASSRELPGSHNEQFF	TGTGCCAGCAGTCGGGAGCTCCCTGGGAGTCACAATGAGCAGTTCTTC
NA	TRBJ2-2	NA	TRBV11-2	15	CASSLPAKNTGELFF	TGTGCCAGCAGCTTACCAGCGAAGAACACCGGGGAGCTGTTTTTT
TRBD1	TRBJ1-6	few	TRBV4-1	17	CASSQPNRGRPNSPLHF	TGCGCCAGCAGCCAACCTAACAGGGGGCGGCCCAATTCACCCCTCCACTTT
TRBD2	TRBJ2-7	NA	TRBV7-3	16	CASSLRPGRGPYEQYF	TGTGCCAGCAGCTTAAGGCCAGGGAGGGGCCCCTACGAGCAGTACTTC
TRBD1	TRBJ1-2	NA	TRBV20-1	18	CSAIPGTEEMRGSNGYTF	TGCAGTGCTATTCCGGGGACAGAGGAGATGAGGGGATCCAATGGCTACACCTTC
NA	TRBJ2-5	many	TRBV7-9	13	CASSLVSGETQYF	TGTGCCAGCAGCTTAGTAAGCGGAGAGACCCAGTACTTC
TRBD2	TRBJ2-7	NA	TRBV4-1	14	CASSFREGSYEQYF	TGCGCCAGCAGCTTCCGGGAGGGCTCCTACGAGCAGTACTTC
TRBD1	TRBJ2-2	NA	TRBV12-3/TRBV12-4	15	CATQRRDRPTGELFF	TGTGCCACCCAGAGGAGGGACAGGCCCACCGGGGAGCTGTTTTTT